The 10 T cell receptor beta chains below were found in one sample sequenced in a study of T cell repertoires in cytomegalovirus infection. These TCRs' antigens remain unknown. TCRdb reprocessed the reads with MiXCR, giving one entry per CDR3 protein. The data contain roughly 500,000 distinct CDR3 sequences, more than 40% of them seen just once; the ten biggest clones take up approximately 40%. The sample here was cultured PBMCs, taken from culture after CMV antigen stimulation. All receptors come from a human donor in good health (CMV status not recorded). Some clones in this sample may be carry-over from other donors' samples.

The rearrangement uses TRBV12-5 and TRBJ2-3; 10 bases match TRBD2. The V gene end was trimmed by 6 bases and the J gene end by 6 bases; junction bases not matched to a gene: 3. CDR1 LGHNT and CDR2 FRNRAP come from the germline V gene. The CDR3 has 13 residues. The CDR3, as DNA: TGTGCTAGTGGAAGCGGGAGGGTTGATACGCAGTATTTT. Its protein product is CASGSGRVDTQYF.

The V gene is TRBV6-5, the J gene TRBJ2-4; D tentatively fits TRBD1 or TRBD2 (5 bases each). Trimming pared 11 bases from V and 3 bases from J, leaving 20 bases between. The germline gives CDR1 MNHEY, CDR2 SVGAGI. The CDR3 runs 15 residues. The CDR3 bases are TGTGCCTCAGGGAGAGGGATACGGGGCAAAAACATTCAGTACTTC. This encodes CASGRGIRGKNIQYF.

The gene calls are TRBV6-5 and TRBJ2-7; the D gene is possibly TRBD2 (6 bases). V was shortened by 3 bases and J by 0 bases, with 18 bases between the two germline ends. CDR3 size: 17 residues. CDR1 is MNHEY and CDR2 is SVGAGI in the germline V gene. The CDR3 is CASSYGGAAGSSYEQYF. The CDR3 nucleotides read TGTGCCAGCAGTTATGGCGGGGCGGCAGGCAGCTCCTACGAGCAGTACTTC.

The V and J genes are TRBV7-2 and TRBJ2-5; D uncertain. CDR3 size: 15 residues. Germline V gene data show CDR1 as SGHTA and CDR2 as FQGNSA. With 3 bases removed from V and 0 bases from J, the gap between germline ends came to 11 bases. The DNA for the CDR3 is TGTGCCAGCAGCTTCCTGGGATCGTACCAAGAGACCCAGTACTTC. Translating it yields CASSFLGSYQETQYF.

The genes are TRBV6-5 and TRBJ1-2, with D hard to call. The CDR3 covers 15 residues. The V end lost 7 bases, the J end lost 4 bases, and 19 bases lay between the germline ends. CDR1 and CDR2 from the germline V gene are MNHEY and SVGAGI. CDR3 protein: CASIRDKSGGYGYTF. CDR3 bases: TGTGCCAGCATTCGTGACAAGTCGGGCGGCTATGGCTACACCTTC.

V and J are TRBV24-1 and TRBJ2-1; 10 nucleotides match TRBD1. The junction had 5 bases not matched to a gene; V was cut back by 3 bases and J by 4 bases. The CDR3 spans 16 residues. Germline-derived CDR1 and CDR2 are KGHDR and SFDVKD. The chain's CDR3 is CATSDKTGGDYNEQFF. The CDR3 DNA follows: TGTGCCACCAGTGATAAGACAGGGGGCGATTACAATGAGCAGTTCTTC.

This clonotype was detected only a few times. The chain's CDR3 is CASSLTESYGYTF. The CDR3 coding sequence is TGTGCCAGTAGTCTGACAGAAAGCTATGGCTACACCTTC. This chain uses TRBV19 with TRBJ1-2; tentative D call: TRBD1 (5 bases). Trimming removed 5 bases from V and 4 bases from J, with 11 bases in between. This CDR3 is built from 13 residues. Germline CDR1 reads LNHDA; CDR2 reads SQIVND (reference sequence).

The chain is built from TRBV5-4 and TRBJ1-1, with D possibly matching TRBD1 (6 bases). Deletions cut 4 bases from V and 3 bases from J, with 13 bases between. From germline, CDR1 is SGHNT and CDR2 YYREEE (reference sequence). The CDR3 totals 14 residues. The CDR3 nucleotides are TGTGCCAGCAGCCCTGGGGGACACTACACTGAAGCTTTCTTT. Its translation: CASSPGGHYTEAFF.

This clonotype was counted a few times. The V gene is TRBV7-8, the J gene TRBJ2-7; D is unclear. CDR1 SGHVS and CDR2 FQNEAQ come from the germline V gene. CDR3 length: 12 residues. V was cut by 1 base and J by 5 bases, with 6 bases left in between. The CDR3 sequence is CASSLEIDEQYF. The CDR3, as DNA: TGTGCCAGCAGCTTAGAGATAGACGAGCAGTACTTC.

This clonotype occurred a few times. The chain combines TRBV5-1 with TRBJ1-1; no firm D call. V shed 0 bases and J shed 2 bases, with 8 bases lying between them. CDR1 and CDR2 from the germline V gene are SGHRS and YFSETQ. CDR3 size: 14 residues. CDR3: CASSLGHINTEAFF. CDR3 DNA sequence: TGCGCCAGCAGCTTGGGACATATTAACACTGAAGCTTTCTTT.